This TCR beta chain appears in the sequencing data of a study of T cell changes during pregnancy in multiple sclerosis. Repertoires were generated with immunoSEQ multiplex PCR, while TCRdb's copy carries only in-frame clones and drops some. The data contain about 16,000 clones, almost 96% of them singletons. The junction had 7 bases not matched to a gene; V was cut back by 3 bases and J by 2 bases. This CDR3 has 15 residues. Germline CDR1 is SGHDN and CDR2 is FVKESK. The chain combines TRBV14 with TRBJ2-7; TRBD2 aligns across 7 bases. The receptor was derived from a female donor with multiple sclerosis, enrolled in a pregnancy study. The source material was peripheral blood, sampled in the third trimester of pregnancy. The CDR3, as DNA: TGTGCCAGCAGCCAGCTAGCGGTCCTCACCTACGAGCAGTACTTC. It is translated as CASSQLAVLTYEQYF.